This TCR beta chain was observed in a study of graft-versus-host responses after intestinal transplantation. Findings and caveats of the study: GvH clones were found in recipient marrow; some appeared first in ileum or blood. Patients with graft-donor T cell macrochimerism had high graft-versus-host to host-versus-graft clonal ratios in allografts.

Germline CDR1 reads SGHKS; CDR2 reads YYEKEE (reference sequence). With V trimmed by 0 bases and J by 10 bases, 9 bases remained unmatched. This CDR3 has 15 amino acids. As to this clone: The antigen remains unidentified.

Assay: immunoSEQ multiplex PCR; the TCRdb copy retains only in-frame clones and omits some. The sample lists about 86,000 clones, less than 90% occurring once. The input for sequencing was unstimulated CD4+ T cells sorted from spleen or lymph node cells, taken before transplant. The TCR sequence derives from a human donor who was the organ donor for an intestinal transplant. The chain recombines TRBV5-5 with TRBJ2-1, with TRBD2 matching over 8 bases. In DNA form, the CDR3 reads TGTGCCAGCAGCTTGGCCATCACGGCGGGGGGAGAGCAGTTCTTC. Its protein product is CASSLAITAGGEQFF.